The entry below gives a single T cell receptor (beta chain) sequence along with its context. What it binds is unknown. The record originates from a study of T cell repertoires in cytomegalovirus infection. Study at large: A matching HLA type, together with CMV infection, was signaled by public TCR beta signatures. General study points: The ex vivo response was dominated by HLA-C-restricted CMV-specific TCR beta clonotypes. The cumulative frequency of public TCR beta families distinguished individuals who carried CMV together with the relevant HLA.

TCRdb analysed the reads with MiXCR anew, one entry per CDR3 protein. The sample yields just under 550,000 distinct CDR3 sequences, more than 20% seen once. Trimming cost V 4 bases and J 11 bases, with 10 bases left between them. Germline CDR1 SNHLY, CDR2 FYNNEI. The CDR3 extends over 11 amino acids. This sequence originates from a human donor in good health (CMV status not recorded). Some clones in this sample may be carry-over from other donors' samples. The sequencing input was PBMCs. V gene TRBV2 combines with J gene TRBJ2-3; D is unresolved. CDR3 in amino acids: CASSGLGGQYF. DNA for the CDR3: TGTGCCAGCAGTGGACTCGGCGGGCAGTATTTT.